The source of this T cell receptor beta chain is a study of blood T cells in healthy people across ages (dated by TCRdb to 2014 to 2015). General notes on the study: In model experiments, roughly one uniquely barcoded TCR beta cDNA molecule per two T cells was captured by template switching. Age-related changes in TCR beta repertoire diversity were measured in the study by deep sequencing normalized with unique cDNA molecular identifiers. Donors were grouped into four age groups: young (average approximately 16 years), middle-aged (39), aged (around 62) and long-lived (just over 80). To avoid experimental bias, donors of different ages were distributed randomly across sequencing lanes. Using the same blood draw, the study looked at two additional independent replicas of 1 million unique cDNA reads for two donors, one aged 18 to 29 and the other aged 80 or older. Broader findings and caveats from the paper: Estimates of total diversity based on one million sequenced T cells were considered lower bounds and underestimates. Observed TCR beta diversity per million T cells fell roughly linearly with age, and a significant reduction was already apparent by age roughly 40. Bulk unsorted PBMC profiling prevented conclusive comparison of naive and antigen-experienced compartments. The long-lived group showed more naive CD4+ T cells, fewer expanded clones and increased TCR diversity than the aged group, suggesting age selection. The CMV infection status of donors was not known, potentially confounding age-related changes in expanded clonotypes. Observed TCR beta diversity correlated strongly with the percentage of naive T cells measured by flow cytometry.

There are a few counts of this clonotype. Which antigen it targets is not known. Within one base of it there is no much larger clone, and no base qualities were kept. The donors were some 39 Caucasian individuals from Russia, aged roughly 6 to 100 years, who were systemically healthy. Each donor gave ten milliliters of peripheral blood, drawn into EDTA-treated Vacutainer tubes. Ficoll-Paque density-gradient centrifugation was used to isolate PBMCs, with at least 6.5 million obtained per sample. Total RNA was extracted from PBMCs with Trizol reagent, with at least 6 micrograms obtained per sample. Naive CD45RAhigh/CD27high T cell percentages were measured by flow cytometry on a PBMC aliquot from every donor. The junction shows trimming of 6 bases on V and 5 bases on J, plus 11 bases between the germline ends. In the germline V gene, CDR1 corresponds to ENHRY and CDR2 to SYGVKD. Spanning cysteine to phenylalanine, the CDR3 consists of 13 amino acids. This entry keeps only the CDR3 DNA: 39 bases, framed from base 1.

Library preparation employed 5' RACE. The sequencer was an Illumina HiSeq 2500. A second about 7 to 11 cycle PCR used a sample-barcoded 5' primer and a J-beta primer mix. Each TCR beta cDNA molecule received a unique molecular identifier from a template-switch 5' adaptor carrying 12 random nucleotides. Each sample yielded at least 2.5 million CDR3-containing paired-end reads. The Mint cDNA synthesis kit, primed by a TRBC-specific oligonucleotide, was used to synthesize first-strand cDNA from all RNA. Following uracil-DNA glycosylase treatment, all cDNA underwent a first 18-cycle PCR with the universal primers M1SS and BC2_uni_R. The paper's processing steps were these. For normalization, 1 million high-quality reads, each with a distinct molecular identifier, were randomly selected from each sample. Reads with shared molecular identifiers were discarded instead of being binned into consensus sequences. MiTCR, with a Q25 quality threshold and the strictest error-elimination algorithm, was used for CDR3 identification, clonotype clustering and error correction. A nonparametric unseen species model with Euler transformation was used to estimate a lower bound on total TCR beta diversity. Starting from the raw public reads, TCRdb applied fastp trimming at Q25, assembled clones with MiXCR and retained in-frame beta chains. Every CDR3 protein is listed once, alongside the most common genes and DNA of its rows. V and J calls and clone size were set by TCRdb, not the authors. Recorded for this sample are around 500,000 distinct CDR3 sequences; less than 60% of them occurred a single time. In total, the top ten clones hold roughly 25% of the sample.

This TCR came from a man older than 75 in good health. The V and J segments used are TRBV10-3 and TRBJ1-5; matching of 5 bases hints at TRBD1 as the D gene. Source material: blood. CDR3 reads: CAIREQTDQPQHF. The DNA is TGTGCCATCAGGGAGCAGACAGATCAGCCCCAGCATTTT.